A selection of T cell receptor beta chains follows, all from one sample in a study of T-cell reconstitution after alpha-beta-depleted transplantation in children. A single record per CDR3 protein comes from TCRdb applying MiXCR to the PCR reads. The table has some 200,000 distinct CDR3 sequences, approximately 9% seen once. The sample here was PBMCs from the stem cell graft donor, taken from the stem cell graft. Receptor source: a human donor who donated a stem cell graft to a child with acute lymphoblastic leukemia. CDR3s include the opening cysteine and the closing phenylalanine or tryptophan. Fields, in order: J gene, clone size, D gene, V gene, CDR3 DNA, CDR3 protein. The D gene is left open where the match is weak. Some rows mark clone size as missing; the rest say once, few, many or name a class of expanded clone.

TRBJ1-2 | . | TRBD1 | TRBV15 | TGTGCCACCAGCAGAGACAGGGGGGGAGGCTACACCTTC | CATSRDRGGGYTF
TRBJ1-3 | . | . | TRBV12-3/TRBV12-4 | TGTGCCACCAGTCCTGGGTGGGCGTCTGGAAACACCATATATTTT | CATSPGWASGNTIYF
TRBJ2-1 | many | TRBD1 | TRBV20-1 | TGCAGTGCTATCCGACAGGGGTCAAGGGAGCAGTTCTTC | CSAIRQGSREQFF
TRBJ2-7 | many | . | TRBV7-2 | TGTGCCAGCAGCTTATCAAGCGGAGGGATCAACGAGCAGTACTTC | CASSLSSGGINEQYF
TRBJ1-1 | . | . | TRBV2 | TGTGCCACACGGGTACGGATGGACACTGAAGCTTTCTTT | CATRVRMDTEAFF
TRBJ2-3 | . | TRBD2 | TRBV12-3/TRBV12-4 | TGTGCCAGCACCAAGCGGGGCCCTGTAGATACGCAGTATTTT | CASTKRGPVDTQYF
TRBJ1-2 | many | . | TRBV7-2 | TGTGCCAGCAGCCCGGAGGGGACGAGCGGCTACACCTTC | CASSPEGTSGYTF
TRBJ1-4 | . | . | TRBV4-1 | TGCGCCAGCAGCAAAGGGACACGGGCCGGGGAAAAACTGTTTTTT | CASSKGTRAGEKLFF
TRBJ1-1 | few | TRBD1 | TRBV15 | TGTGCCACCAGCCCATACAGGGGTGTGAACACTGAAGCTTTCTTT | CATSPYRGVNTEAFF
TRBJ2-5 | few | TRBD2 | TRBV3-1 | TGTGCCAGCAAGGCTAGCGGGGGGGAAGAGACCCAGTACTTC | CASKASGGEETQYF
TRBJ2-2 | few | . | TRBV20-1 | TGCAGTGCTAGAGTTCAGTCGAACACCGGGGAGCTGTTTTTT | CSARVQSNTGELFF
TRBJ2-4 | . | . | TRBV9 | TGTGCCCCGCGCGATGGGGGGCCCGGTCAGTACTTC | CAPRDGGPGQYF
TRBJ1-4 | . | . | TRBV5-1 | TGCGCCAGCAGCTCGAGGCGGATGAATAATGAAAAACTGTTTTTT | CASSSRRMNNEKLFF
TRBJ2-3 | . | . | TRBV7-9 | TGTGCCAGCAACCTCCAGTCTATGACCAACACAGATACGCAGTATTTT | CASNLQSMTNTDTQYF
TRBJ2-2 | . | TRBD1 | TRBV3-1 | TGTGCCAGCAGCCACAGAACCCCGGGACAGCCCACCGGGGAGCTGTTTTTT | CASSHRTPGQPTGELFF
TRBJ2-1 | . | TRBD1 | TRBV27 | TGTGCCAGCAGTGACTCTTTAGGGACAGGGGCATGGGAGCAGTTCTTC | CASSDSLGTGAWEQFF
TRBJ1-1 | . | . | TRBV5-1 | TGCGCCAGCAGCTTGTTAACCAGGACGAACACTGAAGCTTTCTTT | CASSLLTRTNTEAFF
TRBJ2-7 | . | . | TRBV5-1 | TGCGCCAGCAGCTCCAAGACTAGACCCCTAGAGCAGTACTTC | CASSSKTRPLEQYF
TRBJ1-1 | . | . | TRBV20-1 | TGCAGTGCTAGAGATCGCCCCCGGATCGGGAACACTGAAGCTTTCTTT | CSARDRPRIGNTEAFF
TRBJ1-1 | . | . | TRBV11-2 | TGTGCCAGCAGCCCCGGGTCAGGGCTGTACGAAGCTTTCTTT | CASSPGSGLYEAFF
TRBJ2-5 | few | . | TRBV30 | TGTGCCTGGAGTGAGGCACGCCAACAAGAGACCCAGTACTTC | CAWSEARQQETQYF
TRBJ2-3 | many | . | TRBV4-1 | TGCGCCAGCAGCGCCTTACAGGGCACAGATACGCAGTATTTT | CASSALQGTDTQYF
TRBJ2-1 | many | TRBD1 | TRBV5-1 | TGCGCCAGCAGCCTGGAAGGGGGCCATCATAATGAGCAGTTCTTC | CASSLEGGHHNEQFF
TRBJ1-5 | many | . | TRBV5-1 | TGCGCCAGCAGCTTGGATAGTGATAGCAATCAGCCCCAGCATTTT | CASSLDSDSNQPQHF
TRBJ2-5 | . | . | TRBV14 | TGTGCCAGCAGCCAAGCGGGGATTAGGGAATCGCAAGAGACCCAGTACTTC | CASSQAGIRESQETQYF
TRBJ2-7 | many | . | TRBV5-1 | TGCGCCAGCAGCTTGGGGTCGGATGAGCAGTACTTC | CASSLGSDEQYF
TRBJ2-2 | many | . | TRBV7-9 | TGTGCCAGCGGAAGCGGGGAGCTGTTTTTT | CASGSGELFF
TRBJ2-7 | few | . | TRBV7-6 | TGTGCCAGCAGCTTAGAATTAGGGTTTGGCGTCTACGAGCAGTACTTC | CASSLELGFGVYEQYF